The clone carrying this T cell receptor delta chain has only a few counts. This could be a read error, since a much larger clone is one nucleotide away. Different DNA sequences within this sample yield the same CDR3. This specimen belongs to a study of gamma-delta chains in newborns, infants, children. Study-level background: Polyclonal expansion of innate γδ T cells after birth follows microbial exposure.

V dropped 4 bases and J dropped 3 bases, with 14 bases sitting between them. The CDR3 consists of 14 residues. Germline V gene lookup returns CDR1 GEAIGNYY and CDR2 EKD. TCRdb re-called the reads via CATT. This sample has about 1,600 delta-chain clones, with about 40% found just once. This TCR was recovered from a child who had a fever. J is TRDJ1 and V is TRDV2, with D possibly being TRDD3 (5 bases). Material: blood. The chain's CDR3 is CACDTIGGPDKLIF. In nucleotides, the CDR3 is TGTGCCTGTGATACGATAGGGGGGCCCGATAAACTCATCTTT.